These 12 T cell receptor beta chains were all obtained from the same sample, sequenced in a study of control samples from healthy donors and cancer patients. Sequencing was performed with immunoSEQ multiplex PCR; in TCRdb, only in-frame clones are kept and a portion is missing. The profile shows over 85,000 clones, 88% of them singletons. The sample taken for sequencing was PBMCs. These receptors all stem from a woman between 55 and 75 years old with lung cancer.

This sequence joins TRBV7-9 and TRBJ2-7; TRBD2 matches at 12 bases. Germline CDR1 and CDR2: SEHNR and FQNEAQ (reference sequence). The CDR3 sequence is 15 residues long. Losses at the gene ends were 3 bases for V and 3 bases for J; bases not matched to a gene: 3. CDR3 amino acids: CASSFTTSGGYEQYF. CDR3 DNA: TGTGCCAGCAGCTTCACGACTAGCGGGGGCTACGAGCAGTACTTC. Combining the CDR3 with reference TRBV7-9 and TRBJ2-7 gives the whole variable domain DTGVSQNPRHKITKRGQNVTFRCDPISEHNRLYWYRQTLGQGPEFLTYFQNEAQLEKSRLLSDRFSAERPKGSFSTLEIQRTEQGDSAMYLCASSFTTSGGYEQYFGPGTRLTVT.

The rearrangement uses TRBV4-1 and TRBJ1-1; no reliable D call. Germline assignment: CDR1 MGHRA and CDR2 YSYEKL. The ends were cut back, 1 base at V and 5 bases at J, with 8 bases in the middle. There are 13 residues in the CDR3. CDR3 DNA: TGCGCCAGCAGCCAAGTGGAAGAAACTGAAGCTTTCTTT. It translates to CASSQVEETEAFF.

A single count supports this clone. The chain uses TRBV2 and TRBJ2-7; 9 bases line up with TRBD1. CDR3 size: 13 residues. V dropped 6 bases and J dropped 6; count of bases not matched to a gene: 6. Per germline, CDR1 SNHLY and CDR2 FYNNEI. For the CDR3, the DNA is TGTGCCAGCAGGGAACAGGGGGCGGGCGAGCAGTACTTC. Translating it yields CASREQGAGEQYF.

The J gene is TRBJ2-7, the V gene TRBV4-2, with D maybe TRBD1 (6 bases). CDR1 is LGHNA, CDR2 YNFKEQ, per germline. The CDR3 is 14 residues long. Trimming left V 0 bases short and J 11 bases short, with 17 bases between. CDR3 DNA sequence: TGTGCCAGCAGCCAAGATCGCTACAGGGAATATAAGTACTTC. Amino acid sequence: CASSQDRYREYKYF.

The genes are TRBV19 and TRBJ2-1; D gene uncertain. Trimming took 4 bases from V and 6 from J, leaving 16 bases between them. The CDR3 runs 15 residues. Germline V gene sequence: CDR1 LNHDA, CDR2 SQIVND (reference sequence). The CDR3, as DNA: TGTGCCAGTAGTAATCTCTCCCCCCCGCGCAATGAGCAGTTCTTC. Protein sequence: CASSNLSPPRNEQFF.

The J gene is TRBJ2-2, the V gene TRBV6-1; no clear D. Looked up from germline, CDR1 is MNHNS and CDR2 is SASEGT. The CDR3 has 17 amino acids. Trimming stripped 4 bases from V and 5 bases from J, with 20 bases between. CDR3 DNA sequence: TGTGCCAGCAGTGGCCCAGCCCACTGGGTACGAACCGGGGAGCTGTTTTTT. Translating it yields CASSGPAHWVRTGELFF.

This chain joins TRBV7-9 and TRBJ1-1, with D possibly TRBD1 on 5 matching bases. The CDR3 is 15 amino acids. V shed 3 bases and J shed 0 bases, with 11 bases lying between them. Germline CDR1 is SEHNR and CDR2 is FQNEAQ (reference sequence). CDR3 bases: TGTGCCAGCAGCTTGAGTGGGACGGTGAACACTGAAGCTTTCTTT. Translated, it gives CASSLSGTVNTEAFF.

The chain recombines TRBV9 with TRBJ2-5, with 10 bases fitting TRBD2. Germline assignment: CDR1 SGDLS and CDR2 YYNGEE. The CDR3 length is 16 residues. J gave up 1 base and V 0 bases, and 3 bases lay outside the gene matches. Here the CDR3 reads CASSVALAGLQETQYF. CDR3 in DNA: TGTGCCAGCAGCGTAGCACTAGCGGGGCTCCAAGAGACCCAGTACTTC.

The CDR3: CASMAGGNTGELFF. CDR3 bases: TGCGCCAGCATGGCGGGGGGAAACACCGGGGAGCTGTTTTTT. The chain uses TRBV5-1 and TRBJ2-2; TRBD2 agrees at 8 bases. V trimming: 6 bases; J trimming: 2 bases; junction bases outside the gene matches: 3. This CDR3 contains 14 residues. Germline CDR1 and CDR2: SGHRS and YFSETQ.

The V and J genes are TRBV9 and TRBJ2-5; D is ambiguous. The CDR3 contains 13 residues. From germline, CDR1 is SGDLS and CDR2 YYNGEE. V was clipped by 4 bases and J by 3 bases, with 10 bases between them. The CDR3 region has the DNA TGTGCCAGCAGCCTCACCGCTGAAGAGACCCAGTACTTC. Its protein product is CASSLTAEETQYF. The variable domain in full, with the rest retrieved from reference TRBV9 and TRBJ2-5, is DSGVTQTPKHLITATGQRVTLRCSPRSGDLSVYWYQQSLDQGLQFLIQYYNGEERAKGNILERFSAQQFPDLHSELNLSSLELGDSALYFCASSLTAEETQYFGPGTRLLVL.

This clone occurred a few times. This chain uses TRBV11-3 with TRBJ2-1; D gene unclear. V lost 1 base and J 5 bases, leaving 9 bases between the germline ends. The length of the CDR3 is 14 residues. CDR1 and CDR2 (germline): SGHNT, YENEEA. DNA of the CDR3: TGTGCCAGCAGCTTAGTCCGCGGAAACAATGAGCAGTTCTTC. Its translation: CASSLVRGNNEQFF.

The rearrangement links TRBV5-4 to TRBJ2-3; TRBD2 agrees at 10 bases. V dropped 2 bases and J dropped 0; count of bases not matched to a gene: 9. The CDR3 sequence is 18 residues long. Germline-derived CDR1 and CDR2 are SGHNT and YYREEE (reference sequence). The CDR3 is CASSLWTSGSSSTDTQYF. The CDR3 DNA sequence: TGTGCCAGCAGCTTATGGACTAGCGGTTCTTCTAGCACAGATACGCAGTATTTT.